The clone carrying this T cell receptor (beta chain) was detected a few times. Its target is not known. The sample comes from a study of T cell repertoires in cytomegalovirus infection. As for the study in general: A matching HLA type, together with CMV infection, was signaled by public TCR beta signatures.

Deletions cut 8 bases from V and 6 bases from J, with 17 bases between. Germline assignment: CDR1 MNHGY and CDR2 SVAAGI. This CDR3 is 15 amino acids long. TCRdb re-called the reads through MiXCR, storing one row per CDR3 protein. The data hold just over 450,000 distinct CDR3 sequences, with roughly 43% observed a single time. Study-level findings and limits: Individuals carrying CMV plus the relevant HLA were identified by cumulative frequency of public TCR beta families.

The sequenced sample was cultured PBMCs, obtained from culture after CMV antigen stimulation. The chain combines TRBV6-9 with TRBJ1-6; no clear D. The sequence derives from a human donor in good health (CMV status not recorded). Some clones in this sample may be carry-over from other donors' samples. The CDR3 region has the DNA TGTGCCAGCCGGGGTTTTCAGTCTCGTAATTCACCCCTCCACTTT. Residues: CASRGFQSRNSPLHF.